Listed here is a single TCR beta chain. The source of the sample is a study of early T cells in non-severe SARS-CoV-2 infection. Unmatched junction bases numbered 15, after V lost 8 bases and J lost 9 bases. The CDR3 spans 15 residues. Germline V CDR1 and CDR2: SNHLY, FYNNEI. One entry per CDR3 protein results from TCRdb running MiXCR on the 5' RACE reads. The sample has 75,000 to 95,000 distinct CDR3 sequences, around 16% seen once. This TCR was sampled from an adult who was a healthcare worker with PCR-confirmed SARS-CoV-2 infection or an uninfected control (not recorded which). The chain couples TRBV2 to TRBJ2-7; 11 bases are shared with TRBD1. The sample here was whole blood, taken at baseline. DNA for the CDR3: TGTGCCAGCCGTCGGACAGGGGGCGAACTAATCTGGCAGTACTTC. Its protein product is CASRRTGGELIWQYF.